The 29 T cell receptor beta chains below were found in one sample sequenced in a study of technical replicates of blood from a handful of donors. Measured with immunoSEQ multiplex PCR; TCRdb has only the in-frame clones, and not every one. Altogether tens of thousands of clones are present, 85% to 90% being singletons, with the ten largest covering less than 5.5%. The sequenced material came from PBMCs. The receptors originated from a human donor in good health. Some clones in this sample may be carry-over from other donors' samples.

The chain employs TRBV4-1 and TRBJ1-2, with D perhaps matching TRBD1 (6 bases). CDR1 and CDR2 from the germline V gene are MGHRA and YSYEKL. CDR3 length equals 13 residues. Trimming cost V 0 bases and J 9 bases, with 11 bases left between them. CDR3 protein: CASSQDLGGRYTF. In DNA, the CDR3 is TGCGCCAGCAGCCAAGATCTAGGGGGACGCTACACCTTC.

This chain uses TRBV9 with TRBJ2-3; 12 nucleotides agree with TRBD2. The germline V gene has CDR1 SGDLS and CDR2 YYNGEE. Unmatched junction bases numbered 9, after V lost 0 bases and J lost 4 bases. The CDR3 sequence is 18 residues long. The chain's CDR3 is CASSVVGSSGGASDTQYF. CDR3 nucleotides: TGTGCCAGCAGCGTAGTTGGTTCTAGCGGGGGGGCGTCAGATACGCAGTATTTT.

The chain couples TRBV7-2 to TRBJ1-2; 9 bases are shared with TRBD1. The germline V gene has CDR1 SGHTA and CDR2 FQGNSA. This CDR3 region has 12 residues. Germline trimming cut 11 bases from V and 4 bases from J; bases unmatched to any gene: 5. CDR3: CAGGQGPYGYTF. In nucleotides, the CDR3 is TGTGCCGGGGGACAGGGCCCCTATGGCTACACCTTC.

This clone has more than one count but fewer than ten. The chain joins TRBV12-5 to TRBJ1-1; no clear D gene. Germline CDR1 LGHNT, CDR2 FRNRAP. The CDR3 is 14 residues long. The germline V and J ends were trimmed by 1 base and 1 base, with 7 bases remaining between them. CDR3 nucleotides: TGTGCTAGTGGTTTGGCGGACTGGAACACTGAAGCTTTCTTT. Encoded protein: CASGLADWNTEAFF.

The chain recombines TRBV5-6 with TRBJ2-5; no reliable D call. Judging by the DNA end, TRBJ2-7 fits better; the J call may be wrong. Germline values: CDR1 SGHDT, CDR2 YYEEEE. CDR3 size: 13 residues. As DNA, the CDR3 is TGTGCCAGCAGCTTCGCCTCCTACTACGAGCAGTACTTC. The encoded protein is CASSFASYYEQYF.

The gene calls are TRBV6-4 and TRBJ1-3; 10 bases map to TRBD1. J gave up 2 bases and V 6 bases, and 1 base lay outside the gene matches. There are 14 residues in the CDR3. CDR1 and CDR2 from the germline V gene are MRHNA and SNTAGT. The CDR3 here is CASRGQGAGNTIYF. The CDR3, as DNA: TGTGCCAGCAGAGGACAGGGGGCTGGAAACACCATATATTTT.

The genes are TRBV5-1 and TRBJ1-2; D is undetermined. This CDR3 is 13 amino acids long. CDR1 and CDR2 (germline): SGHRS, YFSETQ. V gave up 2 bases and J gave up 6 bases, with 11 bases separating them. CDR3 region: CASSFGQEDGYTF. For the CDR3, the DNA is TGCGCCAGCAGCTTTGGGCAGGAGGATGGCTACACCTTC.

The chain is built from TRBV7-9 and TRBJ1-1; 7 bases line up with TRBD1. CDR1 is SEHNR and CDR2 is FQNEAQ in the germline V gene (reference sequence). The CDR3 has 15 amino acids. V shed 5 bases, J shed 1 base, and the junction held 7 bases outside the gene matches. CDR3 sequence reads: CASSIRQGSNTEAFF. CDR3 bases: TGTGCCAGCAGCATTAGACAGGGCTCGAACACTGAAGCTTTCTTT.

The CDR3 coding sequence is TGCGCCAGCAGCCGCGGACTAGCGGGGGGGCTTGAGACCCAGTACTTC. This sequence encodes CASSRGLAGGLETQYF. The chain joins TRBV4-1 to TRBJ2-5, with TRBD2 matching over 15 bases. J lost 5 bases, V lost 4 bases, and 5 bases had no gene match. This CDR3 spans 16 amino acids. Per germline, CDR1 MGHRA and CDR2 YSYEKL.

The V gene is TRBV5-5, the J gene TRBJ2-7; D ambiguous. The germline V and J ends were trimmed by 4 bases and 3 bases, with 8 bases remaining between them. This CDR3 has 12 amino acids. CDR1 and CDR2 from the germline V gene are SGHKS and YYEKEE (reference sequence). The CDR3 DNA reads TGTGCCAGCAGCCCCGACAACTACGAGCAGTACTTC. Protein: CASSPDNYEQYF.

This clone was counted a single time. The chain links TRBV7-9 to TRBJ2-3; D unresolved. The germline gives CDR1 SEHNR, CDR2 FQNEAQ (reference sequence). This CDR3 is 12 amino acids long. Deletions cut 11 bases from V and 1 base from J, with 10 bases between. In DNA, the CDR3 is TGTGCCGGCGGTGGCGGCACAGATACGCAGTATTTT. It yields the protein CAGGGGTDTQYF.

This sequence joins TRBV9 and TRBJ2-3, with 12 positions matching TRBD2. The ends lost 3 bases at V and 5 bases at J; junction bases unmatched: 10. The CDR3 is made up of 17 amino acids. CDR1 and CDR2 from the germline V gene are SGDLS and YYNGEE. In nucleotides, the CDR3 is TGTGCCAGCAGCGGCCAATCTAGCGGGAGGGCCGGAGATACGCAGTATTTT. Amino acids: CASSGQSSGRAGDTQYF.

The V and J genes are TRBV19 and TRBJ1-5; TRBD1 matches 9 bases. This CDR3 is 15 amino acids long. The germline V gene encodes CDR1 LNHDA and CDR2 SQIVND (reference sequence). V shed 3 bases and J 3 bases; nucleotides not matched to a gene: 3. Here the CDR3 DNA reads TGTGCCAGTAGTATTGGGACAGGGTTCAATCAGCCCCAGCATTTT. Residues: CASSIGTGFNQPQHF. Filled out from reference TRBV19 and TRBJ1-5, the complete variable domain reads DGGITQSPKYLFRKEGQNVTLSCEQNLNHDAMYWYRQDPGQGLRLIYYSQIVNDFQKGDIAEGYSVSREKKESFPLTVTSAQKNPTAFYLCASSIGTGFNQPQHFGDGTRLSIL.

In this sample, this clone turned up once. CDR3 coding DNA: TGTGCCAGCAGCACTCACACAGATACGCAGTATTTT. Its protein product is CASSTHTDTQYF. This chain uses TRBV7-2 with TRBJ2-3, with D unclear. This CDR3 is 12 amino acids long. V gave up 5 bases and J gave up 2 bases, with 5 bases separating them. Germline V gives CDR1 SGHTA, CDR2 FQGNSA. Based on the CDR3 plus reference TRBV7-2 and TRBJ2-3, the full variable domain is GAGVSQSPSNKVTEKGKDVELRCDPISGHTALYWYRQSLGQGLEFLIYFQGNSAPDKSGLPSDRFSAERTGGSVSTLTIQRTQQEDSAVYLCASSTHTDTQYFGPGTRLTVL.

The chain combines TRBV7-8 with TRBJ1-2, with a possible D match to TRBD1 (5 bases). Germline V CDR1 and CDR2: SGHVS, FQNEAQ. This CDR3 is built from 15 residues. V was cut by 1 base and J by 5 bases, with 14 bases left in between. The chain's CDR3 is CASSLVVQGKYGYTF. The CDR3 coding sequence is TGTGCCAGCAGCTTAGTCGTCCAGGGAAAATATGGCTACACCTTC.

This chain uses TRBV5-6 with TRBJ2-5; 10 bases match TRBD1. Germline V gene lookup returns CDR1 SGHDT and CDR2 YYEEEE. The CDR3 totals 13 residues. With V trimmed by 8 bases and J by 7 bases, 8 bases remained unmatched. This CDR3 reads CASRGQGRGTQYF. The CDR3 DNA reads as TGTGCCAGTAGGGGACAGGGGCGTGGGACCCAGTACTTC.

This clone was seen a few times. The V gene is TRBV12-5, the J gene TRBJ1-2; 9 positions agree with TRBD1. Trimming cost V 5 bases and J 5 bases; bases outside gene matches: 0. This CDR3 is built from 12 residues. Germline-derived CDR1 and CDR2 are LGHNT and FRNRAP. The CDR3 protein is CASGGQGYGYTF. The CDR3 DNA sequence: TGTGCTAGTGGTGGACAGGGGTATGGCTACACCTTC.

CDR3 amino acids: CASSKSGQGSYEQYF. CDR3 coding DNA: TGTGCCAGCAGCAAGTCGGGACAGGGATCCTACGAGCAGTACTTC. The chain uses TRBV21-1 and TRBJ2-7; TRBD1, as called in the table, went unchecked against the DNA. TRBV21-1 is tagged as a pseudogene. This CDR3 contains 15 residues.

The V and J genes are TRBV7-8 and TRBJ1-1; TRBD1 matches 8 bases. The ends lost 1 base at V and 5 bases at J; junction bases unmatched: 12. The CDR3 has 17 amino acids. The V gene's germline CDR1 is SGHVS and CDR2 FQNEAQ. In nucleotides, the CDR3 is TGTGCCAGCAGCTTAGGGACAGGGACTTTGGGGCCGACTGAAGCTTTCTTT. It specifies CASSLGTGTLGPTEAFF.

The chain combines TRBV27 with TRBJ1-1, with D maybe TRBD1 (6 bases). CDR3 size: 13 residues. V shed 3 bases and J shed 3 bases, with 8 bases lying between them. Per the germline V gene, CDR1 is MNHEY and CDR2 is SMNVEV (reference sequence). CDR3 sequence reads: CASSFRTDTEAFF. For the CDR3, the DNA is TGTGCCAGCAGTTTTCGGACAGACACTGAAGCTTTCTTT.

The chain recombines TRBV6-6 with TRBJ1-2, with D perhaps matching TRBD1 (5 bases). The CDR3 has 14 amino acids. V gave up 4 bases and J gave up 3 bases, with 12 bases separating them. CDR1 and CDR2 from the germline V gene are MNHNY and SVGAGI (reference sequence). In nucleotides, the CDR3 is TGTGCCAGCAGTTCGAGGGGCGGGGACTATGGCTACACCTTC. As protein: CASSSRGGDYGYTF.

The chain combines TRBV30 with TRBJ2-5; D perhaps matches TRBD2 (6 bases). Trimming cost V 3 bases and J 5 bases, with 16 bases left between them. The germline gives CDR1 GTSNPN, CDR2 SVGIG (reference sequence). CDR3 length equals 14 residues. The CDR3 coding sequence is TGTGCCTGGAGCGCACTTAGCCGGGGGGAGACCCAGTACTTC. It encodes CAWSALSRGETQYF. The entire variable domain, with the rest obtained from reference TRBV30 and TRBJ2-5, is as follows: SQTIHQWPATLVQPVGSPLSLECTVEGTSNPNLYWYRQAAGRGLQLLFYSVGIGQISSEVPQNLSASRPQDRQFILSSKKLLLSDSGFYLCAWSALSRGETQYFGPGTRLLVL.

This rearrangement joins TRBV7-9 to TRBJ1-2; 8 bases fit TRBD1. The trim removed 5 bases at V and 7 bases at J, leaving 15 bases unmatched. The CDR3 runs 16 residues. The germline CDR1 and CDR2 sequences are SEHNR and FQNEAQ (reference sequence). The CDR3 sequence: CASSRGTGQGEIGYTF. CDR3 coding DNA: TGTGCCAGCAGCCGAGGAACCGGACAGGGAGAAATTGGCTACACCTTC.

The rearrangement links TRBV6-5 to TRBJ2-5, with TRBD1 identical over 9 bases. CDR1 MNHEY and CDR2 SVGAGI come from the germline V gene. The CDR3 loop spans 13 amino acids. The J segment lost 4 bases and the V segment lost 6 bases, leaving 3 bases of the junction unmatched. CDR3 sequence: CASRMTGGETQYF. The CDR3 DNA sequence: TGTGCCAGCAGAATGACAGGGGGAGAGACCCAGTACTTC.

The chain recombines TRBV4-2 with TRBJ1-5, with 10 nucleotides matching TRBD1. Germline-derived CDR1 and CDR2 are LGHNA and YNFKEQ. This CDR3 has 14 amino acids. Losses at the gene ends were 2 bases for V and 8 bases for J; bases not matched to a gene: 3. The CDR3 here is CASSQIGTGEPQHF. In nucleotides, the CDR3 is TGTGCCAGCAGCCAAATCGGGACAGGGGAGCCCCAGCATTTT.

The chain recombines TRBV7-8 with TRBJ2-1; TRBD1 is a possible D gene (6 bases). The germline V gene has CDR1 SGHVS and CDR2 FQNEAQ. The CDR3 extends over 15 amino acids. Trimming left V 2 bases short and J 7 bases short, with 15 bases between. The CDR3 loop reads CASSLWLQGGNEQFF. The CDR3 DNA follows: TGTGCCAGCAGCTTATGGCTACAGGGTGGGAATGAGCAGTTCTTC.

The gene calls are TRBV4-3 and TRBJ2-3, with 8 bases that match TRBD1. Germline V CDR1 and CDR2: LGHNA, YSLEER. Trimming removed 0 bases from V and 5 bases from J; junction bases left unmatched: 4. This CDR3 has 15 residues. Here the CDR3 DNA reads TGCGCCAGCAGCCAAGATCGACAGGGGATAGATACGCAGTATTTT. Translating gives CASSQDRQGIDTQYF.

This chain links TRBV6-5 with TRBJ1-1, with D perhaps matching TRBD1 (5 bases). The CDR3 extends over 16 amino acids. The V and J ends lost 0 bases and 5 bases respectively, with 16 bases between them. Germline lookup yields CDR1 MNHEY and CDR2 SVGAGI. The CDR3: CASSYSTVGGGTEAFF. CDR3 in DNA: TGTGCCAGCAGTTACTCGACGGTCGGGGGAGGGACTGAAGCTTTCTTT.

The chain uses TRBV30 and TRBJ2-7; no firm D call. Germline values: CDR1 GTSNPN, CDR2 SVGIG (reference sequence). This CDR3 region has 13 residues. Trimming cost V 2 bases and J 1 base, with 9 bases left between them. Here the CDR3 DNA reads TGTGCCTGGAGTCTCGGCAGGTCCTACGAGCAGTACTTC. Translated: CAWSLGRSYEQYF.